In its sample, the clone carrying this TCR beta chain was seen a few times. Its antigen remains unidentified. This CDR3 spans 18 amino acids. Germline V gene lookup returns CDR1 LGHNA and CDR2 YSLEER. Trimming removed 0 bases at V and 10 bases at J, with 25 bases between. Of the isolated RNA, all was reverse transcribed, and so the sequenced material was expressed TCRB transcripts. Repertoires were generated with immunoSEQ multiplex PCR, while TCRdb's copy carries only in-frame clones and drops some. The profile shows more than 550,000 clones, 11% to 15% of them singletons. These data come from a study of beta chain features in type 1 diabetes. Heparinised blood was drawn once per donor, averaging about 116 mL. The study's findings and limits: The question of HLA type influencing TCRB rearrangement was one that remained unresolved here. When Type 1 diabetes patients were examined, their TCRB CDR3s proved moderately but significantly shorter in all four CD4+ subsets.

Sequenced sample: naive CD4+ T cells from blood. This TCR was sampled from a young man with type 1 diabetes. The V gene is TRBV4-3, the J gene TRBJ2-1; weak D call: TRBD2 (6 bases). The chain's CDR3 is CASSQERSSSALIWEQFF. The CDR3 DNA sequence: TGCGCCAGCAGCCAAGAAAGATCGTCTAGCGCATTAATCTGGGAGCAGTTCTTC.